This entry describes one T cell receptor beta chain. Attached unique molecular identifiers marked individual cDNA molecules. TCRdb itself ran the 5' RACE reads through MiXCR, one entry per CDR3 protein. Of tens of thousands of distinct CDR3 sequences listed, roughly a tenth were seen once; the top ten hold about a fifth. This CDR3 is built from 12 residues. Germline CDR1 SGHAT, CDR2 FQDESV (reference sequence). V was trimmed by 10 bases and J by 4 bases, leaving 13 bases between them. The data derive from a study of early T cells in non-severe SARS-CoV-2 infection. The wider study: Bulk RNA isolated from unsorted whole blood underwent sequencing; chains were not paired.

The sequencing input was whole blood. This receptor was obtained from an adult who was a healthcare worker with PCR-confirmed SARS-CoV-2 infection or an uninfected control (not recorded which). The V and J genes are TRBV11-1 and TRBJ1-1; no reliable D call. The CDR3 loop reads CATRRTLTEAFF. For the CDR3, the DNA is TGTGCCACCAGAAGGACGCTCACTGAAGCTTTCTTT.